A selection of T cell receptor beta chains follows, all from one sample in a study of T cell repertoires in cytomegalovirus infection. These receptors have no identified antigens. TCRdb re-analysed the reads in MiXCR, keeping a single row per CDR3 protein. In the table there are about 830,000 distinct CDR3 sequences, approximately 32% of which are singletons. The sample consisted of cultured CD8+ T cells from PBMCs, taken from culture after CMV antigen stimulation. These receptors came from a human donor in good health (CMV status not recorded). Some clones in this sample may be carry-over from other donors' samples. Each CDR3 is given without its conserved first and last residue. The order of the fields is V gene, J gene, clone size, CDR3 protein. Rows give clone size only sometimes, using once, few, many, or a class for an expanded clone.

TRBV4-2	TRBJ1-1	NA	ASSLWTGMNTEAF
TRBV19	TRBJ2-5	NA	ASSIVTGSQETQY
TRBV7-6	TRBJ2-1	many	ASSPDRVHNEQF
TRBV7-1	TRBJ2-7	NA	ASSPTKRGSEQY
TRBV6-5	TRBJ1-1	few	ASSPIRSAEAF
TRBV19	TRBJ1-3	NA	ASRLRGSGNTIY
TRBV19	TRBJ2-3	NA	ASSIAWDTTLEDTQY
TRBV19	TRBJ1-5	NA	ASKARGTDQPQH
TRBV6-6	TRBJ2-2	few	ASTDRLAGGADSDRPPGELF
TRBV29-1	TRBJ1-4	NA	SVIGTTNEKLF
TRBV20-1	TRBJ2-6	NA	SARPDSHCGANVLT
TRBV9	TRBJ1-3	NA	ASEGDSRNTIY
TRBV6-1	TRBJ2-3	few	ASSVTGTLSTDTQY
TRBV6-4	TRBJ1-5	few	ATGAGEGQPQH
TRBV19	TRBJ1-5	many	ASREGNQPQH
TRBV20-1	TRBJ2-2	NA	SARVIGQGRTGELF
TRBV15	TRBJ2-5	NA	ATSIGSSTETQY
TRBV9	TRBJ1-2	few	ASSGDSYNYGYT
TRBV12-3/TRBV12-4	TRBJ2-3	NA	ASIPGQGAFSTDTQY
TRBV19	TRBJ1-2	few	ASWTGVDYGYT
TRBV5-1	TRBJ2-3	NA	ASSLGPLATTQY
TRBV5-4	TRBJ1-6	few	ASSSTGAPPLH